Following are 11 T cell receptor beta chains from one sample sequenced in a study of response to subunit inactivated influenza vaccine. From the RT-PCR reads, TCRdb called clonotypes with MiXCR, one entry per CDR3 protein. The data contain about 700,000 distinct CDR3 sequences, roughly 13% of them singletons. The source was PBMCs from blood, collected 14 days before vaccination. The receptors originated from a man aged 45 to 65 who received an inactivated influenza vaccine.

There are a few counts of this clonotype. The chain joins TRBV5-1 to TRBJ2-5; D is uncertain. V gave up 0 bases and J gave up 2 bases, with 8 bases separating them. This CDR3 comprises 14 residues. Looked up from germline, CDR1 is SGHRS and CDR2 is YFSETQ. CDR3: CASSLAQAQETQYF. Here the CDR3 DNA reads TGCGCCAGCAGCTTGGCCCAGGCTCAAGAGACCCAGTACTTC.

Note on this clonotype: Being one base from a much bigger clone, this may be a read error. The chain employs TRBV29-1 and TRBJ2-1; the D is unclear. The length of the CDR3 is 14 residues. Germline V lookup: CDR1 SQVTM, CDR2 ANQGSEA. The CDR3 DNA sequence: TGCAGCGTAGAAGGGTCATACCCCCCGAATGAGCAGTTCTTC. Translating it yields CSVEGSYPPNEQFF.

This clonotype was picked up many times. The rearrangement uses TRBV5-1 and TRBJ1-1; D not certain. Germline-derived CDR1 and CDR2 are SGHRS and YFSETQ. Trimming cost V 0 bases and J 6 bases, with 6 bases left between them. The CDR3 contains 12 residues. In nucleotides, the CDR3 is TGCGCCAGCAGCTTGGAAGGCGCTGAAGCTTTCTTT. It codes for CASSLEGAEAFF.

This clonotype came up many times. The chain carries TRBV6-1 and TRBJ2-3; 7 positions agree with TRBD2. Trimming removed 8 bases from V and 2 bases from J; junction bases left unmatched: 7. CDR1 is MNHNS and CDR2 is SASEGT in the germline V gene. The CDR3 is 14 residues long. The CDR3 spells CASGSGGPTDTQYF. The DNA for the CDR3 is TGTGCCAGCGGGTCGGGAGGTCCCACAGATACGCAGTATTTT.

The CDR3 spells CASSDRGVGTNEKLFF. DNA for the CDR3: TGTGCCAGTAGTGACAGGGGAGTTGGAACTAATGAAAAACTGTTTTTT. The chain has TRBV19 and TRBJ1-4; TRBD1 aligns across 8 bases. V lost 5 bases and J lost 1; bases outside the gene matches: 6. The germline V gene encodes CDR1 LNHDA and CDR2 SQIVND (reference sequence). The CDR3 extends over 16 amino acids.

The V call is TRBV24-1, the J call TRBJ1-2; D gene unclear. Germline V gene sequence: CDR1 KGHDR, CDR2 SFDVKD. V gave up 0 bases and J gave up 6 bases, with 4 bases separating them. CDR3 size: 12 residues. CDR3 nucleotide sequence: TGTGCCACCAGTGATTTGCAGCATGGCTACACCTTC. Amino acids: CATSDLQHGYTF.

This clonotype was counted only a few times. This chain's CDR3 is CASSQHPGDEQFF. CDR3 coding DNA: TGTGCCAGCAGCCAGCATCCCGGCGATGAGCAGTTCTTC. The chain couples TRBV14 to TRBJ2-1; D gene uncertain. Per germline, CDR1 SGHDN and CDR2 FVKESK. CDR3 length: 13 residues. Deletions cut 3 bases from V and 8 bases from J, with 11 bases between.

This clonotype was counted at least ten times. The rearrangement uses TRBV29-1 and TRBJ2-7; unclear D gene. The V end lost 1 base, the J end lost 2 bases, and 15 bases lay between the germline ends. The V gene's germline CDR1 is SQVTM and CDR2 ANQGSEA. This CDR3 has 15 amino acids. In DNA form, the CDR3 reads TGCAGCGTTGAAGGGTCAACTGGGGTTACCTACGAGCAGTACTTC. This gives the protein CSVEGSTGVTYEQYF.

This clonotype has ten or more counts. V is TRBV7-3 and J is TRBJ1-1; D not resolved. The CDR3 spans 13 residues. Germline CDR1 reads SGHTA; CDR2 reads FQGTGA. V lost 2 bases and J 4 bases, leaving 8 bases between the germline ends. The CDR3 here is CASSLAGTTEAFF. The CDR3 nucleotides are TGTGCCAGCAGCTTAGCGGGTACCACTGAAGCTTTCTTT. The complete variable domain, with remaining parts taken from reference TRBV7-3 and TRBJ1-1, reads GAGVSQTPSNKVTEKGKYVELRCDPISGHTALYWYRQSLGQGPEFLIYFQGTGAADDSGLPNDRFFAVRPEGSVSTLKIQRTERGDSAVYLCASSLAGTTEAFFGQGTRLTVV.

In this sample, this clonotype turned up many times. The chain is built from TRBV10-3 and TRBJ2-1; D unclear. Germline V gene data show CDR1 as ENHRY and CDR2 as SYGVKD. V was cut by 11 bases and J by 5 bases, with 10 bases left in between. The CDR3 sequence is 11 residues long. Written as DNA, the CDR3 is TGTGCCTACTTAATGAACAATGAGCAGTTCTTC. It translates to CAYLMNNEQFF.

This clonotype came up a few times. The CDR3, as DNA: TGCGCCAGCAGCATGGACAGCACAGATACGCAGTATTTT. It encodes CASSMDSTDTQYF. The V gene is TRBV5-1, the J gene TRBJ2-3; D not certain. The germline CDR1 and CDR2 sequences are SGHRS and YFSETQ. The CDR3 has 13 amino acids. Trimming removed 4 bases at V and 0 bases at J, with 6 bases between. Drawing the rest from reference TRBV5-1 and TRBJ2-3, the complete variable domain is KAGVTQTPRYLIKTRGQQVTLSCSPISGHRSVSWYQQTPGQGLQFLFEYFSETQRNKGNFPGRFSGRQFSNSRSEMNVSTLELGDSALYLCASSMDSTDTQYFGPGTRLTVL.